This T cell receptor (beta chain) was captured by sequencing in a study of CD4 and CD8 cells across lung adenocarcinoma regions. Donors had localized lung adenocarcinoma, a non-small cell lung cancer. TCRdb processed the PCR reads anew with MiXCR; each CDR3 protein has one entry. The profile covers some 16,000 distinct CDR3 sequences, with roughly three fifths appearing a single time and about 31% taken by the ten largest. Sequenced material: CD8+ T cells from the center of a lung tumor. The sequence was obtained from a female donor with lung adenocarcinoma. The CD4 and CD8 labels of this study may be unreliable.

The CDR3 loop reads CASSKEGSTDTQYF. The CDR3 region has the DNA TGTGCCAGCAGTAAGGAGGGGAGCACAGATACGCAGTATTTT. This chain uses TRBV6-4 with TRBJ2-3; weak D call: TRBD2 (6 bases). The CDR3 length is 14 residues. With 5 bases removed from V and 0 bases from J, the gap between germline ends came to 9 bases. Germline V CDR1 and CDR2: MRHNA, SNTAGT.